This TCR beta chain was sequenced in a study of OX40 agonist ivuxolimab in advanced cancers. Study context: With ivuxolimab, an agonistic anti-OX40 (CD134) antibody, patients were treated. Patients assigned to dose escalation were diagnosed with hepatocellular carcinoma, melanoma, renal cell or head and neck cancer.

General observations from the study: Expanded clones belonging to CD8+ T cells outnumbered, on average, those of CD4+.

The CDR3 sequence is 12 residues long. V was trimmed by 5 bases and J by 9 bases, leaving 10 bases between them. Germline assignment: CDR1 PRHDT and CDR2 FYEKMQ (reference sequence). Clones were sequenced by immunoSEQ multiplex PCR, and TCRdb holds only the in-frame ones, with some missing. Found here are more than 25,000 clones, roughly 90% of them singletons; the top ten hold 25% to 40%. Notes on this clone: Its specificity is not known.

The receptor was isolated from an adult with an advanced solid tumor such as melanoma, head and neck, liver or kidney cancer. The J gene is TRBJ2-2, the V gene TRBV13, with D unclear. The sequencing used CD4+ or CD8+ T cells sorted from blood, collected in a trial of the OX40 agonist ivuxolimab. CDR3 DNA sequence: TGTGCCAGCAGCCGAGCCGCCCGGGAGCTGTTTTTT. Translating it yields CASSRAARELFF.